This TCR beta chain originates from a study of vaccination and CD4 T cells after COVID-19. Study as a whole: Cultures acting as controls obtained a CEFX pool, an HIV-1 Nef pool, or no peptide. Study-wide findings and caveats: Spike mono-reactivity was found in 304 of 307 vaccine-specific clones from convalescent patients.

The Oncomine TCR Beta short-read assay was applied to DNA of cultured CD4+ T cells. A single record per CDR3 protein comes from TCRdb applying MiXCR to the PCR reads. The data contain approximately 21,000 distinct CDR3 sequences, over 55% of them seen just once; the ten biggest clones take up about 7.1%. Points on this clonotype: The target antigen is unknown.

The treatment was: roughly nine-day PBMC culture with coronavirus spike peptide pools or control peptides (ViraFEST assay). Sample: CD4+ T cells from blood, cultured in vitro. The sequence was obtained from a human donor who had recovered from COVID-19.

CDR3 region: CAWSVRGIEQYF. DNA of the CDR3: TGTGCCTGGAGTGTACGGGGGATCGAGCAGTACTTC. The chain combines TRBV30 with TRBJ2-7, with D possibly TRBD2 on 6 matching bases. CDR3 length: 12 amino acids. V lost 0 bases to trimming and J lost 6 bases, with 9 bases between them. Germline CDR1 GTSNPN, CDR2 SVGIG (reference sequence).